What follows are 26 T cell receptor beta chains derived from one specimen sequenced in a study of T cells after yellow fever vaccination. MiXCR, run by TCRdb on the 5' RACE reads, gives a single entry per CDR3 protein. The sample holds a few hundred thousand distinct CDR3 sequences; 3.6% are singletons and the top ten take less than 25%. Sample: PBMCs, taken on the day of the yellow fever booster vaccination. These receptors all stem from a man between 18 and 29 years old who received the YFV17D yellow fever vaccine.

This clonotype was counted many times. V usage is TRBV5-1 and J usage is TRBJ2-3; no firm D call. Trimming cost V 3 bases and J 4 bases, with 18 bases left between them. CDR3 size: 16 residues. Germline V gene sequence: CDR1 SGHRS, CDR2 YFSETQ. The CDR3 here is CASSSWIPQPADTQYF. The DNA for the CDR3 is TGCGCCAGCAGCTCTTGGATCCCCCAGCCAGCAGATACGCAGTATTTT.

The table lists this clonotype with many counts. The chain recombines TRBV5-1 with TRBJ2-3; D is uncertain. The V gene lost 0 bases and the J gene lost 2 bases, with 1 base spanning the gap. There are 12 residues in the CDR3. The germline V gene has CDR1 SGHRS and CDR2 YFSETQ. The CDR3 is CASSLATDTQYF. DNA of the CDR3: TGCGCCAGCAGCTTGGCCACAGATACGCAGTATTTT.

The V and J genes are TRBV6-5 and TRBJ1-2; TRBD1 aligns across 7 bases. CDR3 length: 14 amino acids. V was clipped by 4 bases and J by 4 bases; unmatched bases: 6. In germline, CDR1 is MNHEY, CDR2 SVGAGI. The CDR3 region is CASSLRTGLYGYTF. CDR3 nucleotide sequence: TGTGCCAGCAGTTTACGGACAGGACTCTATGGCTACACCTTC.

This clonotype was found many times. The chain uses TRBV27 and TRBJ1-1; a weak D match, TRBD1 (5 bases). V was trimmed by 3 bases and J by 6 bases, leaving 11 bases between them. CDR1 is MNHEY, CDR2 SMNVEV, per germline (reference sequence). The CDR3 spans 13 residues. The CDR3 here is CASSFGGNPEAFF. The CDR3 bases are TGTGCCAGCAGTTTTGGGGGTAACCCTGAAGCTTTCTTT.

This clonotype was recorded a few times. The V call is TRBV6-5, the J call TRBJ2-5; a weak D match, TRBD2 (6 bases). CDR1 MNHEY and CDR2 SVGAGI come from the germline V gene. Trimming removed 5 bases at V and 9 bases at J, with 10 bases between. This CDR3 spans 11 amino acids. CDR3 nucleotides: TGTGCCAGCAGTCGGGGGACGGCCCAGTACTTC. Translated: CASSRGTAQYF.

In this sample, this clonotype turned up a few times. The chain couples TRBV4-3 to TRBJ1-5; TRBD1 might be the D (6 bases). The CDR3 is made up of 20 amino acids. Germline V gene data show CDR1 as LGHNA and CDR2 as YSLEER. V dropped 0 bases and J dropped 3 bases, with 24 bases sitting between them. The CDR3 coding sequence is TGCGCCAGCAGCCAAGATGCGTCAGGACAGCCCCAGCCAGTCAATCAGCCCCAGCATTTT. This sequence encodes CASSQDASGQPQPVNQPQHF.

This clonotype was recorded a few times. V is TRBV20-1 and J is TRBJ1-2; TRBD1 might be the D (5 bases). The CDR3 sequence is 13 residues long. V was trimmed by 7 bases and J by 2 bases, leaving 14 bases between them. Germline V gene sequence: CDR1 DFQATT, CDR2 SNEGSKA (reference sequence). The CDR3 here is CSGLGAKNYGYTF. The DNA for the CDR3 is TGCAGTGGGTTAGGGGCTAAAAACTATGGCTACACCTTC.

This clonotype was observed at least ten times. The V gene is TRBV29-1, the J gene TRBJ1-6, with 7 bases identical to TRBD1. After removal of 4 bases from V and 7 bases from J, the junction contained 7 bases not matched to a gene. Per the germline V gene, CDR1 is SQVTM and CDR2 is ANQGSEA. There are 14 residues in the CDR3. CDR3 residues: CSVALGTANSPLHF. The CDR3 DNA reads as TGCAGCGTTGCCCTCGGGACAGCCAATTCACCCCTCCACTTT. Together with reference TRBV29-1 and TRBJ1-6, the CDR3 gives the full variable domain: SAVISQKPSRDICQRGTSLTIQCQVDSQVTMMFWYRQQPGQSLTLIATANQGSEATYESGFVIDKFPISRPNLTFSTLTVSNMSPEDSSIYLCSVALGTANSPLHFGNGTRLTVT.

This clonotype was detected many times. The chain combines TRBV12-3 or TRBV12-4 with TRBJ2-3; 7 nucleotides agree with TRBD2. The CDR3 runs 15 residues. V lost 6 bases to trimming and J lost 4 bases; unmatched junction nucleotides: 10. The CDR3 nucleotides are TGTGCCAGCAGCCGCCCGGGGGGTCGGGCAGATACGCAGTATTTT. This encodes CASSRPGGRADTQYF.

Many counts were recorded for this clonotype. The J gene is TRBJ2-3, the V gene TRBV7-8; no firm D call. There are 13 residues in the CDR3. V was clipped by 7 bases and J by 6 bases, with 14 bases between them. Germline CDR1 and CDR2: SGHVS and FQNEAQ. The CDR3 reads CASTPEPGDTQYF. The CDR3 DNA reads TGTGCCAGCACCCCCGAACCCGGGGATACGCAGTATTTT. The variable domain in full, with the rest retrieved from reference TRBV7-8 and TRBJ2-3, is GAGVSQSPRYKVAKRGQDVALRCDPISGHVSLFWYQQALGQGPEFLTYFQNEAQLDKSGLPSDRFFAERPEGSVSTLKIQRTQQEDSAVYLCASTPEPGDTQYFGPGTRLTVL.

This clonotype showed up many times. This sequence joins TRBV10-3 and TRBJ2-1; 10 bases map to TRBD1. The CDR3 covers 14 residues. Germline lookup yields CDR1 ENHRY and CDR2 SYGVKD. V shed 6 bases and J 4 bases; nucleotides not matched to a gene: 3. CDR3 DNA: TGTGCCATCAGCCGGGACAGGGGATACAATGAGCAGTTCTTC. Translating gives CAISRDRGYNEQFF.

This clonotype was counted only a few times. V usage is TRBV7-9 and J usage is TRBJ1-1; D is perhaps TRBD1 (5 bases). Germline V lookup: CDR1 SEHNR, CDR2 FQNEAQ (reference sequence). Trimming shortened V by 1 base and J by 8 bases, and 14 bases separated the two germline ends. The CDR3 is 14 residues long. The CDR3 region is CASSLGQGAREAFF. DNA of the CDR3: TGTGCCAGCAGCTTAGGACAAGGGGCTAGGGAAGCTTTCTTT.

This clonotype was observed at least ten times. The V gene is TRBV7-2, the J gene TRBJ2-3; tentative D call: TRBD2 (7 bases). V gave up 9 bases and J gave up 5 bases, with 18 bases separating them. Germline V lookup: CDR1 SGHTA, CDR2 FQGNSA. The CDR3 extends over 14 amino acids. Here the CDR3 DNA reads TGTGCCAGTACTAGGGGGGGGGCCGGAGATACGCAGTATTTT. Translated: CASTRGGAGDTQYF.

In its sample, this clonotype was seen many times. V is TRBV2 and J is TRBJ1-6; D perhaps matches TRBD1 (5 bases). Germline values: CDR1 SNHLY, CDR2 FYNNEI. V lost 5 bases, J lost 14 bases, and 19 bases lay in between. The CDR3 length is 14 residues. CDR3 amino acids: CASSTKGPSGALHF. The CDR3 coding sequence is TGTGCCAGCAGTACAAAAGGCCCTTCGGGGGCCCTCCACTTT.

The table lists this clonotype with a few counts. The V gene is TRBV4-3, the J gene TRBJ2-6, with a possible D match to TRBD1 (6 bases). Between the trimmed V and J ends, which lost 1 base and 0 bases, there was a span of 13 bases. The CDR3 totals 18 residues. Per germline, CDR1 LGHNA and CDR2 YSLEER. CDR3: CASSQATGLSSGANVLTF. CDR3 bases: TGCGCCAGCAGCCAAGCTACAGGGCTCTCCTCTGGGGCCAACGTCCTGACTTTC.

This clonotype appeared many times. The chain combines TRBV28 with TRBJ2-7; D unclear. V was trimmed by 4 bases and J by 0 bases, leaving 13 bases between them. The CDR3 is 15 residues long. The germline CDR1 and CDR2 sequences are MDHEN and SYDVKM. The CDR3 sequence: CASSSHERNSYEQYV. The CDR3 nucleotides are TGTGCCAGCAGTTCCCATGAACGGAACTCCTACGAGCAGTACGTC.

This clonotype was seen a handful of times. The chain combines TRBV7-2 with TRBJ2-7, with 13 bases aligning to TRBD2. This CDR3 is built from 15 residues. J gave up 5 bases and V 3 bases, and 4 bases lay outside the gene matches. Germline V gene lookup returns CDR1 SGHTA and CDR2 FQGNSA. This CDR3 is CASSFTGTSGDEQYF. The CDR3 DNA is TGTGCCAGCAGCTTTACCGGGACTAGCGGGGACGAGCAGTACTTC.

In DNA, the CDR3 is TGCAGTGCTAGGAGGGGAGTTGGGAACACTGAAGCTTTCTTT. Protein product: CSARRGVGNTEAFF. V and J are TRBV20-1 and TRBJ1-1, with a weak D call TRBD1 (5 bases). The CDR3 spans 14 residues. Looked up from germline, CDR1 is DFQATT and CDR2 is SNEGSKA (reference sequence). V lost 3 bases to trimming and J lost 1 base, with 12 bases between them.

DNA for the CDR3: TGTGCCAGCAGTTACGGCCCCAGCGGGGGCCGAGGTGAGCAGTTCTTC. Translating gives CASSYGPSGGRGEQFF. The chain recombines TRBV6-2 or TRBV6-3 with TRBJ2-1, with 8 positions matching TRBD2. The CDR3 length is 16 residues. The V segment lost 2 bases and the J segment 9 bases; nucleotides outside the gene matches: 12. Germline-derived CDR1 and CDR2 are MNHEY and SVGEGT.

This clonotype was seen many times. The J gene is TRBJ1-2, the V gene TRBV4-3; D gene uncertain. The ends were cut back, 0 bases at V and 5 bases at J, with 16 bases in the middle. CDR1 LGHNA and CDR2 YSLEER come from the germline V gene. The length of the CDR3 is 16 residues. The CDR3, as DNA: TGCGCCAGCAGCCAAGATACGCCAGAAAGATTATATGGCTACACCTTC. Translated, it gives CASSQDTPERLYGYTF.

This clonotype was detected a few times. This chain uses TRBV3-1 with TRBJ1-2; D unresolved. Looked up from germline, CDR1 is LGHDT and CDR2 is YNNKEL (reference sequence). Trimming stripped 8 bases from V and 6 bases from J, with 13 bases between. The CDR3 sequence is 12 residues long. The CDR3 nucleotides are TGTGCCAGCCTAGGCGGGCCCCATGGCTACACCTTC. It codes for CASLGGPHGYTF.

The chain couples TRBV4-3 to TRBJ1-1; tentatively, D is TRBD1 (6 bases). CDR3 size: 15 residues. Trimming left V 3 bases short and J 1 base short, with 12 bases between. Germline loops: CDR1 LGHNA, CDR2 YSLEER. CDR3 amino acids: CASSHTDRENTEAFF. CDR3 nucleotides: TGCGCCAGCAGCCACACGGACAGAGAGAACACTGAAGCTTTCTTT.

This clonotype was observed many times. The CDR3 coding sequence is TGTGCCAGCAGTCACAGGGAGAACACTGAAGCTTTCTTT. Its translation: CASSHRENTEAFF. The chain joins TRBV6-6 to TRBJ1-1, with D possibly TRBD1 on 6 matching bases. CDR1 and CDR2 (germline): MNHNY, SVGAGI (reference sequence). The ends were cut back, 5 bases at V and 1 base at J, with 8 bases in the middle. This CDR3 is 13 amino acids long.

In this sample, this clonotype turned up many times. This chain links TRBV20-1 with TRBJ2-3; 14 bases agree with TRBD2. The V segment lost 8 bases and the J segment 0 bases; nucleotides outside the gene matches: 13. The CDR3 sequence is 18 residues long. Germline V gene data show CDR1 as DFQATT and CDR2 as SNEGSKA (reference sequence). As DNA, the CDR3 is TGCAGTACCAACATGGGACTAGCGGGGGCCCCTAGCACAGATACGCAGTATTTT. Amino acids: CSTNMGLAGAPSTDTQYF.

Many counts were recorded for this clonotype. The chain is built from TRBV7-9 and TRBJ1-2; D is uncertain. V lost 3 bases and J 5 bases, leaving 13 bases between the germline ends. Germline V CDR1 and CDR2: SEHNR, FQNEAQ (reference sequence). The CDR3 consists of 14 residues. CDR3 residues: CASSFWAVDYGYTF. The CDR3 nucleotides read TGTGCCAGCAGCTTCTGGGCGGTGGATTATGGCTACACCTTC.

The chain employs TRBV18 and TRBJ2-6; weak D call: TRBD2 (7 bases). The V and J ends lost 3 bases and 1 base respectively, with 13 bases between them. The germline CDR1 and CDR2 sequences are KGHSH and LQKENI. This CDR3 contains 17 residues. CDR3 sequence: CASSPTGGASGANVLTF. CDR3 nucleotides: TGTGCCAGCTCACCTACGGGGGGCGCGTCTGGGGCCAACGTCCTGACTTTC.